This TCR beta chain originates from a study of T cells in Graves' hyperthyroidism and ophthalmopathy. Study-level results: Stable hyperthyroidism was separated from ophthalmopathy by a model based on 13 V-J features.

Patients aged 18 to 65 had newly diagnosed hyperthyroidism of under 2 months' duration. Uncontrolled infection, other autoimmune disease, pregnancy or lactation disqualified patients from enrolment. This clonotype occurred many times. Antigen: not known. Amplified TCR beta CDR3 regions came from RNA transcripts. TCR CDR3 regions were first amplified by RT-PCR with HTBI primers. In TCRdb, the multiplex PCR reads were re-called with MiXCR into one record per CDR3 protein. Here the sample spans just over 550,000 distinct CDR3 sequences, about 43% being singletons. The CDR3 spans 14 residues. Trimming removed 5 bases from V and 1 base from J; junction bases left unmatched: 4.

The TCR was taken from a woman aged 18-29 years with Graves' hyperthyroidism. V usage is TRBV12-3 or TRBV12-4 and J usage is TRBJ1-1, with 7 nucleotides matching TRBD1. The sample taken for sequencing was peripheral blood or thyroid tissue (not recorded which). The CDR3: CASSGGTANTEAFF. CDR3 nucleotide sequence: TGTGCCAGCAGTGGGGGGACAGCGAACACTGAAGCTTTCTTT.